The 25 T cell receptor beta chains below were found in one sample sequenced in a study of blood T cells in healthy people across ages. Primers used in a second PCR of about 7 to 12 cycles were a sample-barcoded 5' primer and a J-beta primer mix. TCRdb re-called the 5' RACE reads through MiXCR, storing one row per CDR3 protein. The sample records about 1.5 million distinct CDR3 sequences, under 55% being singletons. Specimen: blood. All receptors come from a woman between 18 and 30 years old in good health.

Here the CDR3 DNA reads TGCAGCATCGGGACTAGAGCTAACACCGGGGAGCTGTTTTTT. Protein product: CSIGTRANTGELFF. The chain employs TRBV29-1 and TRBJ2-2; 8 nucleotides align to TRBD2. The CDR3 totals 14 residues. Germline V lookup: CDR1 SQVTM, CDR2 ANQGSEA. After removal of 8 bases from V and 2 bases from J, the junction contained 7 bases not matched to a gene.

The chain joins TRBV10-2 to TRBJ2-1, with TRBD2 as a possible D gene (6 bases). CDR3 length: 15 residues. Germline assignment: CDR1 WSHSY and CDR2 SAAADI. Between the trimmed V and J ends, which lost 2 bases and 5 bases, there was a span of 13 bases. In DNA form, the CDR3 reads TGCGCCAGCAGTGAGATGGGGACTGGTCACAATGAGCAGTTCTTC. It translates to CASSEMGTGHNEQFF.

The CDR3 DNA sequence: TGCAGTGCTAGAGACCCGAATGGGATTATCCCTTGGTACGAGCAGTACTTC. This codes for CSARDPNGIIPWYEQYF. V usage is TRBV20-1 and J usage is TRBJ2-7, with D unclear. The germline gives CDR1 DFQATT, CDR2 SNEGSKA (reference sequence). The CDR3 covers 17 residues. Between the trimmed V and J ends, which lost 0 bases and 4 bases, there was a span of 22 bases.

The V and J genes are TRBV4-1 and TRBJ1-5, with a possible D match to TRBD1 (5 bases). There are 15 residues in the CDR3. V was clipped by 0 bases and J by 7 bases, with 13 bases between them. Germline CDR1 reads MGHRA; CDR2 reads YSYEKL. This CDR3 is CASSQDARGGQPQHF. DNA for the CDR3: TGCGCCAGCAGCCAAGATGCAAGGGGAGGGCAGCCCCAGCATTTT.

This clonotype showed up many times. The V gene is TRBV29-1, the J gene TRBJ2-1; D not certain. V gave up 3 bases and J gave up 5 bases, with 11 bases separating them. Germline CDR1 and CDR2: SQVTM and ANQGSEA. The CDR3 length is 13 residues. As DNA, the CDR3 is TGCAGCGTTGAGGTCCTACTGGACAATGAGCAGTTCTTC. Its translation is CSVEVLLDNEQFF.

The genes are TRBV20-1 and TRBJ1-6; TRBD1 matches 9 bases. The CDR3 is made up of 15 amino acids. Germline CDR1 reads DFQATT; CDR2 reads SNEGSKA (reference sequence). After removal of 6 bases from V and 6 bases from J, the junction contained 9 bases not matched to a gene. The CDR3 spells CSATPSTGGNSPLHF. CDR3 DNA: TGCAGTGCCACCCCGTCGACAGGGGGTAATTCACCCCTCCACTTT.

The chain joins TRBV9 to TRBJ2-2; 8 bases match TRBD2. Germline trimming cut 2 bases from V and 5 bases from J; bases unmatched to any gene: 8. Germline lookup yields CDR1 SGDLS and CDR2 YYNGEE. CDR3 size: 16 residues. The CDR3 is CASSVDGSGVTGELFF. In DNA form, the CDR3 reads TGTGCCAGCAGCGTCGATGGTAGCGGGGTTACCGGGGAGCTGTTTTTT.

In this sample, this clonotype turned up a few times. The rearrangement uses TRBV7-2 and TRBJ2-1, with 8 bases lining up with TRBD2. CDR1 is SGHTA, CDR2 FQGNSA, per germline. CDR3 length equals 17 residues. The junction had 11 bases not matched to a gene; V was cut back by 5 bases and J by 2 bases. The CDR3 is CASSQTSGGSPYNEQFF. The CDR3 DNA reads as TGTGCCAGCAGCCAGACCAGCGGGGGTAGTCCCTACAATGAGCAGTTCTTC.

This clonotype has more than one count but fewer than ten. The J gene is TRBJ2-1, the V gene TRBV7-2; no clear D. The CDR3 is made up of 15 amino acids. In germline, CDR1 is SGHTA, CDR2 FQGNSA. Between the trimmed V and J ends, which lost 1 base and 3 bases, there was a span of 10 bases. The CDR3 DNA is TGTGCCAGCAGCTTAGGGCACCCGTTCTACAATGAGCAGTTCTTC. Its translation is CASSLGHPFYNEQFF.

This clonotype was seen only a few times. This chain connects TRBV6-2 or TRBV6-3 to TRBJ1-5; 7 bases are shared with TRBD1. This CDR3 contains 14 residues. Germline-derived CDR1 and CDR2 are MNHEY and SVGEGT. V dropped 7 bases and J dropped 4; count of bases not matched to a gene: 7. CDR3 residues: CASKRDRDNQPQHF. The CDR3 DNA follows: TGTGCCAGCAAGCGAGACAGGGATAATCAGCCCCAGCATTTT.

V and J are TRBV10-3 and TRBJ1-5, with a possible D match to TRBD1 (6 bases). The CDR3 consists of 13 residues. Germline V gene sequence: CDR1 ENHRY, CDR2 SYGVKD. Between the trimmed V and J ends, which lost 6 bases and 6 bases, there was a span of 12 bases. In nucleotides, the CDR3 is TGTGCCATCAGCCCCGGACAGTCTCAGCCCCAGCATTTT. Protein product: CAISPGQSQPQHF.

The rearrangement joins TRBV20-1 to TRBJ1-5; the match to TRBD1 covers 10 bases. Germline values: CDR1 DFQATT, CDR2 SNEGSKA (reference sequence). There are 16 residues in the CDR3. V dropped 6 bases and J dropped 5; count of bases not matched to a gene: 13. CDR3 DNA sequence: TGCAGTGCCCGACCGGGACAGGGGCTGTCCCATCAGCCCCAGCATTTT. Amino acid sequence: CSARPGQGLSHQPQHF.

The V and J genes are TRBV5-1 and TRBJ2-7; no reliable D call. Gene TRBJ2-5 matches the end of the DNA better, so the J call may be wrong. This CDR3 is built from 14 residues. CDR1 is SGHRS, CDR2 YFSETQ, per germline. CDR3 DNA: TGCGCCAGCAGCGTGGAACGACAAGAGGAGACCCAGTACTTC. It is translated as CASSVERQEETQYF.

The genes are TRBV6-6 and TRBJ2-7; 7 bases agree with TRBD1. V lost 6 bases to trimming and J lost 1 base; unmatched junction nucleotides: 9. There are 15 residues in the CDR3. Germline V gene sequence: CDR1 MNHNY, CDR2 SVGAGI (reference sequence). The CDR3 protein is CASSQRTGLSYEQYF. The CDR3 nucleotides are TGTGCCAGCAGCCAGCGGACAGGATTATCCTACGAGCAGTACTTC.

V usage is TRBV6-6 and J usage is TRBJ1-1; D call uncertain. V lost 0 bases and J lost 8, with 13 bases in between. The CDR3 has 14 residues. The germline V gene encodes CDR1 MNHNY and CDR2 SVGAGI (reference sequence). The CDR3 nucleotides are TGTGCCAGCAGTTACTCATCCGGTCTGGGAGAAGCTTTCTTT. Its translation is CASSYSSGLGEAFF.

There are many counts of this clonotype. The CDR3 protein is CASSQDPRFGTQYF. CDR3 nucleotides: TGTGCCAGCAGCCAAGATCCGCGTTTCGGGACCCAGTACTTC. The chain recombines TRBV3-1 with TRBJ2-5; no clear D gene. Trimming left V 0 bases short and J 7 bases short, with 12 bases between. The CDR3 contains 14 residues. The germline V gene encodes CDR1 LGHDT and CDR2 YNNKEL (reference sequence).

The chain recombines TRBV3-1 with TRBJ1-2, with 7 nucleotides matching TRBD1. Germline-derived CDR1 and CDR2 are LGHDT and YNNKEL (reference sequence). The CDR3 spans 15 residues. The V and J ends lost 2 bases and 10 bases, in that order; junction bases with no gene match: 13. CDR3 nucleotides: TGTGCCAGCAGCCAATTATACGGGAGACAGGGCGACTACACCTTC. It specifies CASSQLYGRQGDYTF.

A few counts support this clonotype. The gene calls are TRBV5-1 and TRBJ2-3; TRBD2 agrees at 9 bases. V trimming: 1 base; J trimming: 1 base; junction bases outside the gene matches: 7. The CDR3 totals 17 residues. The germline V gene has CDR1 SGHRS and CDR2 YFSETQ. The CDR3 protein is CASSLFAAGGGTDTQYF. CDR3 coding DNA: TGCGCCAGCAGCTTGTTCGCAGCGGGAGGAGGCACAGATACGCAGTATTTT.

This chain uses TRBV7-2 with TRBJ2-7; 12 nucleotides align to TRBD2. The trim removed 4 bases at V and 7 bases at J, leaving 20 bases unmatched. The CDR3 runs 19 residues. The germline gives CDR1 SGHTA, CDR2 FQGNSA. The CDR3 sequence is CASSSALISTSGSWNEQYF. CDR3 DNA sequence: TGTGCCAGCAGCTCCGCACTTATATCGACTAGCGGGAGTTGGAATGAGCAGTACTTC.

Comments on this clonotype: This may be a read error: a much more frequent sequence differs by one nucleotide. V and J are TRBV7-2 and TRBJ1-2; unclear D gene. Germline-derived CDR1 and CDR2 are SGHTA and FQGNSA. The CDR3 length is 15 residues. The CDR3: CAGSVVAGTNYGYTF. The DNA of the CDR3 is TGTGCCGGCAGCGTAGTGGCGGGAACTAACTATGGCTACACCTTC.

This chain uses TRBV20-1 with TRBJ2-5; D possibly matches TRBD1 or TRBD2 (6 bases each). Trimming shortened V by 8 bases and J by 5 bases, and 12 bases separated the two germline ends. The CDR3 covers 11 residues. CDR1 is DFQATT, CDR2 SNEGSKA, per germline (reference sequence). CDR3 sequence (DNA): TGCAGTCCACTAGGGGGGGAGACCCAGTACTTC. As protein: CSPLGGETQYF.

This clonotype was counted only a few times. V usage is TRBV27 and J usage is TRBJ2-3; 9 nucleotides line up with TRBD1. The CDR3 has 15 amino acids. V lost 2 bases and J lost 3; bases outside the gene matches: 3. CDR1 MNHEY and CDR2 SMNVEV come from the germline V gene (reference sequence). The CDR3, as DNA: TGTGCCAGCAGTTTAGTACAGGGGGCTACAGATACGCAGTATTTT. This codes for CASSLVQGATDTQYF.

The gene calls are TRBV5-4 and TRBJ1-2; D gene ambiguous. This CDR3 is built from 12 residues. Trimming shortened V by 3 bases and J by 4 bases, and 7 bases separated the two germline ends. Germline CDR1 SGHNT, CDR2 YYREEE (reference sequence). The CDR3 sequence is CASSSDRYGYTF. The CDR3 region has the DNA TGTGCCAGCAGCTCCGACCGCTATGGCTACACCTTC.

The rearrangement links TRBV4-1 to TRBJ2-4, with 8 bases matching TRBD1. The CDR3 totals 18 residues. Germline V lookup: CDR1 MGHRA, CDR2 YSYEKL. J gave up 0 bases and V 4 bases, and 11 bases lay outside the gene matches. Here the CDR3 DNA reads TGCGCCAGCAGCCTGTCCGGGACAGGTAACCTAGCCAAAAACATTCAGTACTTC. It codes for CASSLSGTGNLAKNIQYF.

CDR3 nucleotides: TGTGCCAGCAGTTACGGGCTAGCGGACAATGAGCAGTACTTC. This gives the protein CASSYGLADNEQYF. The V call is TRBV6-6, the J call TRBJ2-1, with TRBD2 matching 7 bases. The J call is uncertain, as TRBJ2-7 better fits the DNA end. The germline V gene has CDR1 MNHNY and CDR2 SVGAGI (reference sequence). The CDR3 covers 14 residues.